This entry features one TCR beta chain sequence. Antigen unknown. This specimen belongs to a study of circulating and synovial CD4+ cells in juvenile arthritis. Per the germline V gene, CDR1 is MDHEN and CDR2 is SYDVKM. The V gene lost 6 bases and the J gene lost 8 bases, with 10 bases spanning the gap. CDR3 size: 11 residues. Generated by immunoSEQ multiplex PCR, the TCRdb table keeps only in-frame clones and is missing some. The table lists about 35,000 clones, roughly 95% of them singletons, with around 0.17% in the top ten. General observations from the study: Circulating pathogenic-like and bulk T cells looked alike by Vbeta family usage. Bulk blood CD4 samples held at least an order of magnitude more or fewer genomes than CPL. Some such blood samples were as oligoclonal as synovium.

The sequenced sample was CD4+ T cells from blood. This receptor was identified in a human donor with juvenile idiopathic arthritis. The gene calls are TRBV28 and TRBJ1-2, with D perhaps matching TRBD1 (6 bases). The CDR3 DNA reads TGTGCCAGCAGCCTAACAGGGGGCTACACCTTC. The encoded protein is CASSLTGGYTF.